This T cell receptor beta chain was profiled in a study of blood T cell repertoires in COVID-19. About the research overall: T cells, B-cell-depleted T cells, or PBMCs provided the cDNA or gDNA that served as material.

V shed 6 bases and J 5 bases; nucleotides not matched to a gene: 6. In germline, CDR1 is MNHEY, CDR2 SMNVEV (reference sequence). This CDR3 spans 15 amino acids. Generated by immunoSEQ multiplex PCR, the TCRdb table keeps only in-frame clones and is missing some. The data show 200,000 to 250,000 clones, 88% seen once. The chain is built from TRBV27 and TRBJ2-1, with TRBD2 identical over 11 bases. What was sequenced was peripheral blood. The source of this sequence is a young man with active or convalescent COVID-19. The CDR3 reads CASSLGLAANNEQFF. CDR3 sequence (DNA): TGTGCCAGCAGCTTGGGACTAGCGGCGAACAATGAGCAGTTCTTC.